The clone carrying this T cell receptor beta chain was picked up many times. CDR3 size: 17 residues. Trimming removed 4 bases from V and 3 bases from J; junction bases left unmatched: 9. Germline V gives CDR1 MNHEY, CDR2 SVGAGI. Researchers prepared the TCRbeta library using unique molecular identifiers, the study reports. TCRdb re-called the PCR reads through MiXCR, storing one row per CDR3 protein. The top ten clones hold 3.5% to 5% of a sample with about 600,000 distinct CDR3 sequences, more than 9% of them seen once. The data are from a study of T-cell reconstitution after alpha-beta-depleted transplantation in children.

The source is a human donor who donated a stem cell graft to a child with acute myeloid leukemia. The J gene is TRBJ2-1, the V gene TRBV6-5, with 10 nucleotides matching TRBD2. Sequences were derived from PBMCs from the stem cell graft donor, sampled from the stem cell graft. This CDR3 is CASSSSGRAIYYNEQFF. The CDR3 nucleotides are TGTGCCAGCAGTTCCAGCGGGAGGGCCATTTACTACAATGAGCAGTTCTTC.